This T cell receptor (beta chain) comes out of a study of cytomegalovirus exposure and HLA in healthy donors. Notes on the study in general: A few of the chains that were CMV-associated were confirmed in vitro to be specific for CMV antigens. TCR sequences were mostly rare, though some public TCRs occurred in many donors.

This clone was observed a few times. Its antigen is not known. CDR3 length: 16 residues. The trim removed 0 bases at V and 1 base at J, leaving 4 bases unmatched. CDR1 and CDR2 (germline): SGHRS, YFSETQ. The PCR used 60 Vbeta and 13 Jbeta primers. Repertoires were generated with immunoSEQ multiplex PCR, while TCRdb's copy carries only in-frame clones and drops some. The sample lists 150,000 or so clones, over 60% occurring once. The V gene is TRBV5-1, the J gene TRBJ2-3; 8 nucleotides agree with TRBD1. Sequencing was done on a sample of PBMCs. The TCR sequence derives from a woman aged 25-40 years in good health and CMV-seropositive. This CDR3 reads CASSLVGDRRTDTQYF. CDR3 DNA: TGCGCCAGCAGCTTGGTCGGGGACAGGCGCACAGATACGCAGTATTTT.